A single TCR beta chain is shown here with its context. Germline V gene sequence: CDR1 LGHNA, CDR2 YSLEER. V was cut by 1 base and J by 12 bases, with 10 bases left in between. This CDR3 has 13 residues. The sample is drawn from a study of blood T cell repertoires in COVID-19. The wider study: Samples of COVID-19 (acute and convalescent) were obtained from the United States, Italy and Spain. The cDNA or gDNA used as material had been derived from T cells, B-cell-depleted T cells, or PBMCs.

As originally analysed: From reference gene primer amplification, estimates of nucleated cell counts were derived. TCRdb keeps only in-frame clones here, not all; method: immunoSEQ multiplex PCR. The DNA was the basis for D and trimming; V, J and clone size are from that table. Of 150,000 to 200,000 clones detected, roughly 91% appear once; the ten largest clones hold over 3.5%. Sequencing was performed on peripheral blood. This TCR was recovered from a woman aged 50 to 60 with acute or convalescent COVID-19. The J gene is TRBJ1-6, the V gene TRBV4-3; D remains ambiguous. The CDR3 DNA is TGCGCCAGCAGCCAAGGGTTCCTCGGACCCCTCCACTTT. Protein sequence: CASSQGFLGPLHF.